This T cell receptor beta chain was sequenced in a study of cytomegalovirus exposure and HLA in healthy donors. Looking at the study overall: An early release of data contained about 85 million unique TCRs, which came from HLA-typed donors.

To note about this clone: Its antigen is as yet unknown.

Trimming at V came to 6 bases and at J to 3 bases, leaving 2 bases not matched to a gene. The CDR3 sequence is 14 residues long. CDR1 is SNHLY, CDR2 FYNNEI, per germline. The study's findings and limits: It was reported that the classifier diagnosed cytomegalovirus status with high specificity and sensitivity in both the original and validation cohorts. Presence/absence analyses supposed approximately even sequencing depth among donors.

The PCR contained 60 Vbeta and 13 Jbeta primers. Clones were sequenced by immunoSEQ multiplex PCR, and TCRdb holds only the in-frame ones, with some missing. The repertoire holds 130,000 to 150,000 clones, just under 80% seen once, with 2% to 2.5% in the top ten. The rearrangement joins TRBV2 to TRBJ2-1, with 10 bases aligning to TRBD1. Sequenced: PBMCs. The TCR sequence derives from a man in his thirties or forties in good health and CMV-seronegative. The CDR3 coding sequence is TGTGCCAGCAGCCGGGACAGGGGCTACAATGAGCAGTTCTTC. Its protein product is CASSRDRGYNEQFF.